The present entry profiles one T cell receptor (beta chain) with its context. What this receptor recognizes is not known. It has no much larger one-base neighbor in the sample; base qualities were not kept. These data originate in a study of blood T cells in healthy people across ages (dated by TCRdb to 2014 to 2015). For the study in its entirety: Template switching captured roughly one uniquely barcoded TCR beta cDNA molecule per two T cells in model experiments. Using deep sequencing normalized with unique cDNA molecular identifiers, the study measured how TCR beta repertoire diversity changes with age. Donors were grouped into four age groups: young (average roughly 16 years), middle-aged (about 38), aged (approximately 67) and long-lived (around 80). To avoid experimental bias, donors of different ages were spread randomly across the sequencing lanes. Two additional independent replicas of 1 million unique cDNA reads from the same blood draw were analyzed for two donors (one aged 18 to 29 and one aged 80 or older). Points the paper makes about the study in general: Observed TCR beta diversity per million T cells fell roughly linearly with age, and a significant reduction was already apparent by age around 40. Estimates of total diversity based on one million sequenced T cells were regarded as lower bounds and as underestimates. Bulk unsorted PBMC profiling prevented conclusive comparison of naive and antigen-experienced compartments. A strong correlation was found between observed TCR beta diversity and the percentage of naive T cells measured by flow cytometry. The CMV infection status of donors was not known, potentially confounding age-related changes in expanded clonotypes. Compared with the aged group, more naive CD4+ T cells, fewer expanded clones and increased TCR diversity were shown by the long-lived group, suggesting age selection.

The 39 donors, aged roughly 6 to 95 years, were systemically healthy Caucasian individuals from Russia. Around 9.8 milliliters of peripheral blood were collected from each donor into EDTA-treated Vacutainer tubes. Ficoll-Paque density-gradient centrifugation was used to isolate PBMCs, with at least 6.5 million obtained per sample. Total RNA was extracted from PBMCs with Trizol reagent, with at least 5.5 micrograms obtained per sample. For every donor, an aliquot of PBMCs went through flow cytometry to measure the percentages of naive CD45RAhigh/CD27high T cells. V loses 5 bases of germline sequence and J loses 4 bases, and the interval between the two ends is 17 bases. CDR1 and CDR2 are drawn from the germline V gene: SGHAT, FQNNGV. From the cysteine through the phenylalanine, the CDR3 covers 15 amino acids. Here the CDR3 DNA is all that survives: 45 bases in frame from base 1. Receptor libraries were prepared by 5' RACE. TCRdb shows the sequencer as Illumina HiSeq 2500. The second PCR ran for roughly 7 to 12 cycles and used a J-beta primer mix along with a sample-barcoded 5' primer. A unique molecular identifier was introduced onto each TCR beta cDNA molecule by a template-switch 5' adaptor carrying 12 random nucleotides. Each sample yielded at least 2.5 million CDR3-containing paired-end reads. First-strand cDNA synthesis was performed from all RNA using the Mint cDNA synthesis kit, with priming by a TRBC-specific oligonucleotide. All cDNA was treated with uracil-DNA glycosylase and then went through a first 18-cycle PCR with the universal primers M1SS and BC2_uni_R. The study's processing was this. Normalization of each sample was performed by random selection of 1 million high-quality reads, each carrying a distinct molecular identifier. Instead of being binned into consensus sequences, reads that shared molecular identifiers were thrown out. MiTCR, set to a Q25 quality threshold and the strictest error-elimination algorithm, was used for CDR3 identification, clonotype clustering and error correction. A nonparametric unseen species model using Euler transformation provided a lower-bound estimate of total TCR beta diversity. TCRdb redid the processing of the public reads, applying fastp at Q25 and MiXCR, and retained in-frame beta chains. Each CDR3 protein appears once, grouped with its most common genes and DNA. It is TCRdb's table, rather than the study itself, that gives the V and J calls and clone size. For this sample there are 1.5 million or so distinct CDR3 sequences; 42% appear just once. The ten largest clones represent 7.9% of the sample.

The receptor chain draws on TRBV11-2 and TRBJ1-1; no confident D gene assignment can be made. The source is a woman aged 18-30 years in good health. Sequencing was done on a sample of blood. The nucleotide sequence reads TGTGCCAGCAGCCCCGTGGCGAACGTGAGCACTGAAGCTTTCTTT. This is translated as CASSPVANVSTEAFF.